One sample yielded the 2 T cell receptor beta chains listed below, sequenced in a study of blood T cell repertoires in COVID-19. Using immunoSEQ multiplex PCR, the repertoire was profiled, and TCRdb retains in-frame clones only, with some absent. Seen here are some 160,000 clones, about 83% observed once, and the top ten hold about a tenth. Sequencing was performed on peripheral blood. Receptor source: a woman aged 70-85 years with COVID-19, enrolled during active disease.

This clone was found a few times. V and J are TRBV5-1 and TRBJ2-3; 13 nucleotides align to TRBD2. Trimming cost V 0 bases and J 0 bases; bases outside gene matches: 10. The germline CDR1 and CDR2 sequences are SGHRS and YFSETQ. This CDR3 comprises 20 residues. The CDR3 DNA is TGCGCCAGCAGCTTGGACCCAACATTACTAGCGGGGGGGAGCACAGATACGCAGTATTTT. This sequence encodes CASSLDPTLLAGGSTDTQYF.

The chain combines TRBV2 with TRBJ1-5; D remains ambiguous. The V end was cut by 8 bases, the J end by 5 bases, with 16 bases between. CDR3 length: 14 amino acids. The germline gives CDR1 SNHLY, CDR2 FYNNEI. For the CDR3, the DNA is TGTGCCAGCTGCGTGTATAACGGGGATCAGCCCCAGCATTTT. Amino acid sequence: CASCVYNGDQPQHF.